These 26 T cell receptor beta chains came from one sample sequenced in a study of blood T cells in healthy people across ages. Together with a sample-barcoded 5' primer, a J-beta primer mix was included in a second PCR lasting about 7 to 12 cycles. Using its own MiXCR run on the 5' RACE reads, TCRdb lists one record per CDR3 protein. The sample includes nearly 800,000 distinct CDR3 sequences, approximately 25% seen only once; the top ten take under 4.5%. These same records also appear under a second study, on T cells of mothers and their children.

The sequencing sample was made of blood. The origin of the receptors is a boy younger than 18 in good health.

The rearrangement links TRBV28 to TRBJ2-5, with D perhaps matching TRBD2 (7 bases). Germline lookup yields CDR1 MDHEN and CDR2 SYDVKM. V was trimmed by 4 bases and J by 2 bases, leaving 17 bases between them. The CDR3 consists of 16 residues. The CDR3 is CASSSAWGGRQETQYF. In DNA, the CDR3 is TGTGCCAGCAGTTCCGCTTGGGGGGGCCGTCAAGAGACCCAGTACTTC.

The chain uses TRBV6-5 and TRBJ1-4; no clear D. Germline loops: CDR1 MNHEY, CDR2 SVGAGI. Deletions cut 4 bases from V and 0 bases from J, with 12 bases between. The CDR3 covers 16 residues. The CDR3 nucleotides read TGTGCCAGCAGTTCGCTCGGGGTGACAACTAATGAAAAACTGTTTTTT. It is translated as CASSSLGVTTNEKLFF.

This chain connects TRBV20-1 to TRBJ2-3; 12 nucleotides line up with TRBD2. The CDR3 is made up of 16 amino acids. Per germline, CDR1 DFQATT and CDR2 SNEGSKA (reference sequence). Trimming cost V 3 bases and J 0 bases; bases outside gene matches: 4. CDR3 protein: CSASRLAGDSTDTQYF. The CDR3 nucleotides read TGCAGTGCTAGCCGACTAGCGGGGGACAGCACAGATACGCAGTATTTT.

The chain combines TRBV5-6 with TRBJ2-7, with D unclear. Germline V lookup: CDR1 SGHDT, CDR2 YYEEEE. This CDR3 has 13 amino acids. V lost 2 bases, J lost 2 bases, and 8 bases lay in between. CDR3 in amino acids: CASSLSQPYEQYF. CDR3 DNA: TGTGCCAGCAGCTTATCACAGCCCTACGAGCAGTACTTC.

Comment on this clonotype: Germline is not matched at one junction end, which may reflect a read error. This sequence joins TRBV12-3 or TRBV12-4 and TRBJ1-6; D is ambiguous. CDR3 length: 12 amino acids. The CDR3 is CASSTSNSPLHF. In DNA form, the CDR3 reads TGTGCCAGCAGTACCTCGAATTCACCCCTCCATTTT.

This clonotype has just a few counts. The CDR3 DNA reads as TGTGCCAGCAGTTTCGGGGCAGATACGCAGTATTTT. Translation gives CASSFGADTQYF. The chain recombines TRBV12-3 or TRBV12-4 with TRBJ2-3; D may be TRBD2 (5 bases). This CDR3 spans 12 amino acids. V lost 3 bases to trimming and J lost 4 bases, with 5 bases between them.

This chain links TRBV7-3 with TRBJ2-5; a possible D gene is TRBD1 (5 bases). Germline CDR1 is SGHTA and CDR2 is FQGTGA. This CDR3 is built from 14 residues. The V end lost 4 bases, the J end lost 4 bases, and 13 bases lay between the germline ends. CDR3 coding DNA: TGTGCCAGCAGCTCCACAGGAGCAGGAGAGACCCAGTACTTC. Translated, it gives CASSSTGAGETQYF.

Turning to this clonotype: Without the conserved terminal phenylalanine or tryptophan, this CDR3 likely stems from a read error. The rearrangement links TRBV27 to TRBJ2-5; 8 bases line up with TRBD1. The germline CDR1 and CDR2 sequences are MNHEY and SMNVEV (reference sequence). The V and J ends lost 4 bases and 5 bases, in that order; junction bases with no gene match: 9. CDR3 length: 15 residues. CDR3 bases: TGTGCCAGCAGTTCCGACGAGACAGGGGTTGAGACCCAGTACCTC. This gives the protein CASSSDETGVETQYL.

V is TRBV20-1 and J is TRBJ2-5; D possibly corresponds to TRBD2 (6 bases). The DNA end lines up better with TRBJ2-7; the J call may be wrong. In germline, CDR1 is DFQATT, CDR2 SNEGSKA (reference sequence). This CDR3 region has 15 residues. The CDR3 sequence: CSARPIAESSYEQYF. DNA for the CDR3: TGCAGTGCTAGGCCTATAGCGGAATCCTCCTACGAGCAGTACTTC.

V is TRBV11-2 and J is TRBJ2-5; 7 bases map to TRBD2. The CDR3 runs to 16 residues. J lost 5 bases, V lost 2 bases, and 11 bases had no gene match. Germline assignment: CDR1 SGHAT and CDR2 FQNNGV. As DNA, the CDR3 is TGTGCCAGCAGCTTATTCACGCTGGGGGGAGGGGAGACCCAGTACTTC. Protein sequence: CASSLFTLGGGETQYF.

The chain carries TRBV11-1 and TRBJ2-7; 9 nucleotides match TRBD1. The length of the CDR3 is 17 residues. Trimming took 4 bases from V and 3 from J; bases not matched to a gene: 13. In germline, CDR1 is SGHAT, CDR2 FQDESV (reference sequence). CDR3 in DNA: TGTGCCAGCAGCTCCGGGACAGGGATTCTTAGGGACTACGAGCAGTACTTC. Protein sequence: CASSSGTGILRDYEQYF.

This clonotype appeared a few times. V usage is TRBV24-1 and J usage is TRBJ1-2, with 12 bases fitting TRBD1. The CDR3 runs 15 residues. CDR1 and CDR2 from the germline V gene are KGHDR and SFDVKD. J was trimmed by 8 bases and V by 5 bases; bases with no gene match: 8. The CDR3 loop is CATSGTGQGAVGYTF. The CDR3 DNA reads TGTGCCACCAGTGGGACGGGACAGGGGGCAGTCGGCTACACCTTC.

The gene calls are TRBV5-1 and TRBJ2-5; D perhaps matches TRBD2 (7 bases). Germline V gene lookup returns CDR1 SGHRS and CDR2 YFSETQ. V was trimmed by 6 bases and J by 3 bases, leaving 15 bases between them. The CDR3 is made up of 14 amino acids. CDR3 nucleotide sequence: TGCGCCAGCACAACGGGGGGCCCAGAAGAGACCCAGTACTTC. Translating it yields CASTTGGPEETQYF.

This clonotype came up a few times. This chain uses TRBV29-1 with TRBJ2-1; 7 bases align to TRBD2. The CDR3 sequence is 11 residues long. Germline CDR1 SQVTM, CDR2 ANQGSEA. The V gene end was trimmed by 7 bases and the J gene end by 10 bases; junction bases not matched to a gene: 7. The CDR3: CSAPSGGEQFF. In DNA form, the CDR3 reads TGCAGCGCCCCGTCGGGGGGAGAGCAGTTCTTC.

V is TRBV7-8 and J is TRBJ2-4; the D gene is possibly TRBD2 (7 bases). Trimming took off 2 bases at V and 7 bases at J, with 15 bases between the two ends. Germline V CDR1 and CDR2: SGHVS, FQNEAQ. This CDR3 is built from 15 residues. The CDR3 loop reads CASSLTGGQGNIQYF. The CDR3 DNA sequence: TGTGCCAGCAGCTTAACGGGGGGTCAGGGGAACATTCAGTACTTC.

This clonotype was seen only a few times. The V gene is TRBV6-5, the J gene TRBJ1-2; D gene uncertain. CDR1 and CDR2 from the germline V gene are MNHEY and SVGAGI. The germline V and J ends were trimmed by 4 bases and 5 bases, with 14 bases remaining between them. This CDR3 comprises 14 residues. CDR3: CASSSGKGGYGYTF. The CDR3 bases are TGTGCCAGCAGTTCCGGGAAAGGAGGTTATGGCTACACCTTC.

The CDR3 protein is CSVETPFGTGTTNYGYTF. CDR3 bases: TGCAGCGTTGAGACCCCCTTCGGGACAGGGACCACTAACTATGGCTACACCTTC. V is TRBV29-1 and J is TRBJ1-2, with 9 bases that match TRBD1. Losses at the gene ends were 3 bases for V and 0 bases for J; bases not matched to a gene: 14. Germline CDR1 SQVTM, CDR2 ANQGSEA. The CDR3 loop spans 18 amino acids.

This clonotype was detected only a few times. The chain combines TRBV7-9 with TRBJ2-3; 8 bases agree with TRBD2. The germline CDR1 and CDR2 sequences are SEHNR and FQNEAQ (reference sequence). The junction had 9 bases not matched to a gene; V was cut back by 1 base and J by 6 bases. The CDR3 has 16 amino acids. CDR3 sequence: CASSLGAGVRTDTQYF. CDR3 nucleotides: TGTGCCAGCAGCTTAGGAGCGGGAGTAAGAACGGATACGCAGTATTTT.

The chain links TRBV3-1 to TRBJ1-1; tentatively, D is TRBD1 (5 bases). The CDR3 sequence is 17 residues long. In germline, CDR1 is LGHDT, CDR2 YNNKEL (reference sequence). V gave up 1 base and J gave up 1 base, with 16 bases separating them. This chain's CDR3 is CASSQALGAGQNTEAFF. CDR3 in DNA: TGTGCCAGCAGCCAAGCCCTAGGTGCAGGGCAGAACACTGAAGCTTTCTTT.

V is TRBV24-1 and J is TRBJ1-1; D uncertain. CDR1 is KGHDR, CDR2 SFDVKD, per germline. The CDR3 covers 11 residues. Trimming took off 3 bases at V and 3 bases at J, with 1 base between the two ends. The CDR3 nucleotides are TGTGCCACCAGTGATGACACTGAAGCTTTCTTT. It encodes CATSDDTEAFF.

The chain is built from TRBV20-1 and TRBJ2-3; TRBD2 matches 12 bases. This CDR3 contains 15 residues. V was pared by 6 bases and J by 7 bases, with 11 bases of the junction left unmatched. The V gene's germline CDR1 is DFQATT and CDR2 SNEGSKA (reference sequence). In DNA form, the CDR3 reads TGCAGTGCCCCCGGGGGACTAGCGGGCTATAATACGCAGTATTTT. Translating gives CSAPGGLAGYNTQYF.

Only a few counts were recorded for this clonotype. The CDR3 protein is CASSHATVGYGYTF. CDR3 nucleotides: TGCGCCAGCAGCCACGCCACAGTAGGATATGGCTACACCTTC. The chain couples TRBV4-3 to TRBJ1-2; D gene unclear. Between the trimmed V and J ends, which lost 3 bases and 5 bases, there was a span of 13 bases. The CDR3 contains 14 residues. The germline gives CDR1 LGHNA, CDR2 YSLEER.

The rearrangement joins TRBV6-5 to TRBJ1-3; 7 bases match TRBD1. The CDR3 is 15 residues long. Germline CDR1 reads MNHEY; CDR2 reads SVGAGI. The J segment lost 4 bases and the V segment lost 6 bases, leaving 9 bases of the junction unmatched. CDR3: CASRAPPGQGNTIYF. CDR3 coding DNA: TGTGCCAGCAGGGCTCCTCCGGGACAGGGAAACACCATATATTTT.

This clonotype was seen more than once but under ten times. The CDR3 DNA follows: TGTGCCAGCAGCTTAGAGGGCAGGGCTACGCAGTATTTT. This encodes CASSLEGRATQYF. The chain uses TRBV7-2 and TRBJ2-3; maybe TRBD1 (5 bases). The CDR3 has 13 residues. The V gene's germline CDR1 is SGHTA and CDR2 FQGNSA. The V end lost 1 base, the J end lost 8 bases, and 10 bases lay between the germline ends.

The chain recombines TRBV5-1 with TRBJ2-7, with D perhaps TRBD2 (5 bases). The CDR3 has 15 amino acids. In germline, CDR1 is SGHRS, CDR2 YFSETQ. Trimming removed 6 bases from V and 0 bases from J, with 16 bases in between. The CDR3 sequence is CASTPQSGFSYEQYF. CDR3 bases: TGCGCCAGCACCCCTCAGAGCGGCTTCTCCTACGAGCAGTACTTC.

V usage is TRBV10-3 and J usage is TRBJ2-5; TRBD2 aligns across 14 bases. The CDR3 runs to 15 residues. CDR1 and CDR2 (germline): ENHRY, SYGVKD. With V trimmed by 5 bases and J by 5 bases, 4 bases remained unmatched. The CDR3 is CAISTGLAGVETQYF. The CDR3, as DNA: TGTGCCATCAGTACGGGACTAGCGGGAGTGGAGACCCAGTACTTC.